The rows below give T cell receptor beta chains drawn from one sample of a study of T cell repertoires in ileal Crohn's disease. Assay used: immunoSEQ multiplex PCR; TCRdb lists only in-frame clones, some missing. The sample includes approximately 540 clones, over 85% of them seen just once. Sequencing was done on a sample of ileal tissue. Source of these receptors: an adult with Crohn's disease. Each CDR3 is given with its conserved first and last residue. D genes are given only for firm matches. Clone size is given for some rows only: seen once, a few or many times, or a class if the clone is expanded.

j_call v_call d_call clone_size cdr3_aa cdr3_nt
TRBJ2-3 TRBV6-4 TRBD2 . CASSDSPGGQPDTQYF TGTGCCAGCAGTGACTCTCCGGGAGGGCAGCCAGATACGCAGTATTTT
TRBJ1-1 TRBV7-3 . . CASSLVMVPNTEAFF TGTGCCAGCAGCTTAGTGATGGTCCCGAACACTGAAGCTTTCTTT
TRBJ1-5 TRBV12-5 TRBD1 . CASGPDRGNQPQHF TGTGCTAGTGGTCCGGACAGGGGGAATCAGCCCCAGCATTTT
TRBJ1-1 TRBV4-1 . . CASSSRGVSNTEAFF TGCGCCAGCAGCAGCAGGGGAGTCTCGAACACTGAAGCTTTCTTT
TRBJ2-5 TRBV18 TRBD2 . CASSPWTSWETQYF TGTGCCAGCTCACCCTGGACTAGCTGGGAGACCCAGTACTTC
TRBJ2-7 TRBV6-1 . . CASSETRASTGEQYF TGTGCCAGCAGTGAAACACGGGCCTCCACGGGAGAGCAGTACTTC
TRBJ1-5 TRBV2 . . CASRGLSQPQHF TGTGCCAGCAGAGGGCTCTCTCAGCCCCAGCATTTT
TRBJ1-4 TRBV6-6 . . CASIGTLTHEKLFF TGTGCCAGCATAGGGACACTTACACATGAAAAACTGTTTTTT
TRBJ2-1 TRBV7-2 TRBD2 . CASSSIGLAGGRDEQFF TGTGCCAGCAGCTCCATAGGCCTAGCGGGAGGGCGCGATGAGCAGTTCTTC
TRBJ1-2 TRBV19 TRBD1 . CASSTRQGNYGYTF TGTGCCAGTAGTACCCGACAGGGAAACTATGGCTACACCTTC
TRBJ2-2 TRBV29-1 . . CSATGLANTGELFF TGCAGCGCCACCGGGCTAGCGAACACCGGGGAGCTGTTTTTT
TRBJ1-2 TRBV5-8 . . CASSLVGGYTF TGTGCCAGCAGCTTGGTCGGTGGCTACACCTTC
TRBJ2-6 TRBV5-4 . hyperexpanded CASSGPVFGSSGANVLTF TGTGCCAGCAGCGGCCCGGTATTCGGTAGCTCTGGGGCCAACGTCCTGACTTTC
TRBJ2-7 TRBV14 . . CASSWAGEQYF TGTGCCAGCAGCTGGGCGGGGGAGCAGTACTTC
TRBJ2-7 TRBV19 . . CASANRVYKDEQYF TGTGCCAGCGCCAACAGGGTGTATAAGGACGAGCAGTACTTC
TRBJ2-7 TRBV5-4 TRBD2 . CASSFGAGDPRGEQYF TGTGCCAGCAGCTTTGGAGCGGGAGACCCTCGGGGCGAGCAGTACTTC
TRBJ1-2 TRBV27 . . CASSLGVQVGYGYTF TGTGCCAGCAGTTTAGGGGTCCAGGTCGGCTATGGCTACACCTTC
TRBJ1-3 TRBV13 . . CASSLGWSLEGNTIYF TGTGCCAGCAGCTTAGGTTGGTCTCTGGAAGGCAACACCATATATTTT
TRBJ2-1 TRBV7-9 . . CASSFREYKFF TGTGCCAGCAGCTTCAGGGAGTACAAGTTCTTC
TRBJ1-2 TRBV9 . . CASGGRSGYTF TGTGCCAGTGGGGGGAGGAGTGGCTACACCTTC
TRBJ2-2 TRBV6-6 TRBD2 . CASRELAGTGELFF TGTGCCAGCAGGGAACTAGCGGGCACCGGGGAGCTGTTTTTT
TRBJ2-2 TRBV6-5 . . CASRQNTGELFF TGTGCCAGCAGACAAAACACCGGGGAGCTGTTTTTT
TRBJ2-5 TRBV6-1 . . CASSEGGGGGETQYF TGTGCCAGCAGTGAGGGAGGCGGAGGGGGGGAGACCCAGTACTTC
TRBJ2-2 TRBV27 TRBD2 few CASTRRGGRELFF TGTGCCAGCACCCGGCGGGGGGGCCGGGAGCTGTTTTTT
TRBJ2-7 TRBV14 . . CASSQDGSYEQYF TGTGCCAGCAGCCAAGATGGGAGCTACGAGCAGTACTTC
TRBJ2-3 TRBV7-3 TRBD2 few CASSIAGPTDTQYF TGTGCCAGCAGTATAGCGGGACCCACAGATACGCAGTATTTT
TRBJ2-1 TRBV7-6 . once CASSLQGGLREQFF TGTGCCAGCAGCTTGCAGGGGGGTCTTCGGGAGCAGTTCTTC
TRBJ1-3 TRBV9 . once CASSVEGAQGNTIYF TGTGCCAGCAGCGTAGAGGGTGCCCAGGGAAACACCATATATTTT
TRBJ2-1 TRBV11-1 TRBD2 . CASSPRTSYNEQFF TGTGCCAGCAGCCCCCGGACTAGCTACAATGAGCAGTTCTTC
TRBJ1-5 TRBV29-1 . . CSVGRGAGSNQPQHF TGCAGCGTTGGTAGGGGCGCAGGGAGCAATCAGCCCCAGCATTTT
TRBJ2-7 TRBV6-1 . . CASSRQDDYEQYF TGTGCCAGCAGCCGACAGGACGACTACGAGCAGTACTTC
TRBJ2-3 TRBV7-9 TRBD1 . CASSTRTGYHTQYF TGTGCCAGCAGCACAAGGACAGGTTATCATACGCAGTATTTT
TRBJ2-5 TRBV7-3 TRBD2 . CASSLSGGRESVTQYF TGTGCCAGCAGCTTGTCAGGCGGGAGGGAGAGTGTGACCCAGTACTTC
TRBJ2-7 TRBV27 . . CASSLEAGYEQYF TGTGCCAGCAGTTTAGAGGCGGGCTACGAGCAGTACTTC
TRBJ1-4 TRBV7-8 TRBD1 . CASSYGTVDEKLFF TGTGCCAGCAGCTACGGGACAGTCGATGAAAAACTGTTTTTT
TRBJ2-1 TRBV6-6 TRBD2 . CASLGLAGVGEQFF TGTGCCAGCTTGGGACTAGCGGGAGTAGGTGAGCAGTTCTTC
TRBJ1-2 TRBV6-4 TRBD1 . CASSKRTGEGYGYTF TGTGCCAGCAGTAAACGGACAGGGGAAGGCTATGGCTACACCTTC